This record concerns one T cell receptor (beta chain) sequence. This sample was taken from a study of blood T cell repertoires in COVID-19. Study-level information: Researchers got acute and convalescent COVID-19 samples from the United States, Italy and Spain. T cells, B-cell-depleted T cells, or PBMCs supplied cDNA or gDNA.

Original analysis: By means of reference gene primer amplification, nucleated cell counts were estimated. Some clones are missing from TCRdb's copy, which holds only in-frame ones; the method was immunoSEQ multiplex PCR. From that table come the V and J calls and clone size; the DNA was used to work out D and trimming. This sample has over 250,000 clones, with 88% found just once. The CDR3 totals 15 residues. The V and J ends lost 0 bases and 7 bases, in that order; junction bases with no gene match: 4. CDR1 LGHNA and CDR2 YNFKEQ come from the germline V gene. The sample taken for sequencing was peripheral blood. This sequence originates from a man aged 60-69 years who had recovered from COVID-19. This chain joins TRBV4-2 and TRBJ2-1, with 9 bases identical to TRBD2. The CDR3, as DNA: TGTGCCAGCAGCCAAGACAGCGGGGGGCTTAATGAGCAGTTCTTC. Its translation is CASSQDSGGLNEQFF.